The 11 T cell receptor beta chains listed next were all sequenced from one sample in a study of blood T cell repertoires in COVID-19. Method: immunoSEQ multiplex PCR; TCRdb's copy keeps in-frame clones and lacks some. The data show some 300,000 clones, with around 90% seen just once and 3.5% to 4.5% held by the top ten. Sequences were obtained from PBMCs or T cells enriched from blood (not recorded which). The receptors were sampled from a woman in her late teens or twenties with acute COVID-19.

This chain joins TRBV2 and TRBJ1-5; D gene uncertain. V was shortened by 5 bases and J by 0 bases, with 5 bases between the two germline ends. Germline assignment: CDR1 SNHLY and CDR2 FYNNEI. The CDR3 consists of 13 residues. CDR3 protein: CASSQVSNQPQHF. The CDR3, as DNA: TGTGCCAGCAGTCAGGTTAGCAATCAGCCCCAGCATTTT. The full variable domain, completed using reference TRBV2 and TRBJ1-5, is EPEVTQTPSHQVTQMGQEVILRCVPISNHLYFYWYRQILGQKVEFLVSFYNNEISEKSEIFDDQFSVERPDGSNFTLKIRSTKLEDSAMYFCASSQVSNQPQHFGDGTRLSIL.

J is TRBJ2-5 and V is TRBV6-1; tentatively, D is TRBD2 (6 bases). The CDR3 length is 16 residues. Germline V gene sequence: CDR1 MNHNS, CDR2 SASEGT. The V end was cut by 1 base, the J end by 1 base, with 13 bases between. The CDR3: CASSEGLVAGQETQYF. CDR3 DNA sequence: TGTGCCAGCAGTGAAGGACTAGTCGCCGGCCAAGAGACCCAGTACTTC.

The chain is built from TRBV12-3 or TRBV12-4 and TRBJ1-2, with no clear D. This CDR3 has 13 residues. V was shortened by 3 bases and J by 0 bases, with 5 bases between the two germline ends. The CDR3 region has the DNA TGTGCCAGCAGTTTTCAGGCTAACTATGGCTACACCTTC. It encodes CASSFQANYGYTF.

The chain recombines TRBV7-9 with TRBJ2-6; D not certain. With 2 bases removed from V and 0 bases from J, the gap between germline ends came to 8 bases. CDR3 size: 16 residues. Germline CDR1 and CDR2: SEHNR and FQNEAQ (reference sequence). The CDR3 nucleotides read TGTGCCAGCAGCTTACTACGGGTCTCTGGGGCCAACGTCCTGACTTTC. The encoded protein is CASSLLRVSGANVLTF.

This rearrangement joins TRBV7-6 to TRBJ1-2, with 9 bases aligning to TRBD1. Trimming took 4 bases from V and 4 from J; bases not matched to a gene: 7. The CDR3 runs 15 residues. CDR1 and CDR2 from the germline V gene are SGHVS and FNYEAQ. Here the CDR3 reads CASSSAGTGTYGYTF. CDR3 nucleotides: TGTGCCAGCAGCTCAGCCGGGACAGGGACCTATGGCTACACCTTC.

V usage is TRBV2 and J usage is TRBJ2-4; no definite D call. The V end lost 5 bases, the J end lost 0 bases, and 11 bases lay between the germline ends. CDR1 is SNHLY and CDR2 is FYNNEI in the germline V gene. The CDR3 loop spans 15 amino acids. The CDR3 sequence is CASSPFFLAKNIQYF. The CDR3 region has the DNA TGTGCCAGCAGTCCTTTCTTTCTAGCCAAAAACATTCAGTACTTC.

V is TRBV7-2 and J is TRBJ1-2; 9 bases are shared with TRBD1. V trimming: 4 bases; J trimming: 4 bases; junction bases outside the gene matches: 4. This CDR3 is 14 amino acids long. Germline V CDR1 and CDR2: SGHTA, FQGNSA. The CDR3 DNA reads TGTGCCAGCAGCTCGGGACAGGGAAGCTATGGCTACACCTTC. Its protein product is CASSSGQGSYGYTF.

The chain carries TRBV3-1 (or the pseudogene TRBV3-2) and TRBJ1-5; the match to TRBD1 covers 7 bases. Unmatched junction bases numbered 2, after V lost 3 bases and J lost 3 bases. CDR1 and CDR2 from the germline V gene are LGHDT and YNNKEL (reference sequence). The CDR3 spans 14 residues. CDR3 nucleotides: TGTGCCAGCAGCCACAGGGGGACCAATCAGCCCCAGCATTTT. Its translation is CASSHRGTNQPQHF.

The V call is TRBV27, the J call TRBJ2-7; D is perhaps TRBD2 (5 bases). The V and J ends lost 4 bases and 6 bases respectively, with 13 bases between them. CDR1 is MNHEY, CDR2 SMNVEV, per germline (reference sequence). This CDR3 has 13 residues. The chain's CDR3 is CASSSGLPLEQYF. CDR3 in DNA: TGTGCCAGCAGTTCCGGACTCCCCCTCGAGCAGTACTTC.

The CDR3 nucleotides read TGTGCCAGCAATCAATGGGTAATCGGTCAGGCGAACACCGGGGAGCTGTTTTTT. Translating it yields CASNQWVIGQANTGELFF. The V and J genes are TRBV11-3 and TRBJ2-2, with D unclear. The germline gives CDR1 SGHNT, CDR2 YENEEA. The CDR3 spans 18 residues. The germline V and J ends were trimmed by 7 bases and 0 bases, with 21 bases remaining between them.

The rearrangement joins TRBV28 to TRBJ1-6; D not resolved. The germline V gene has CDR1 MDHEN and CDR2 SYDVKM. Trimming pared 7 bases from V and 0 bases from J, leaving 13 bases between. The CDR3 length is 16 residues. CDR3 amino acids: CASTVGGVSYNSPLHF. In DNA, the CDR3 is TGTGCCAGCACGGTTGGAGGTGTCTCCTATAATTCACCCCTCCACTTT.